This T cell receptor (beta chain) was captured by sequencing in a study of shared clonotypes between healthy human individuals (dated by TCRdb to the early 2020s). About the full investigation: The cohort included a few men and a couple of women between 18 and 49 years of age. For each donor, three plates each were used for CD4 naive and CD4 memory, two plates were used for CD8 naive, and one plate was used for CD8 memory. The study deeply sequenced blood TCR repertoires of five healthy adults to estimate repertoire size and the extent of clonotype sharing between individuals. Different laboratories and diverse techniques were used to prepare libraries and sequence TCR repertoires, to increase sequencing depth and limit assay-specific biases. Between about 0.8 and 9.5 billion PBMCs per donor were obtained by leukapheresis.

The donors were healthy, HIV-negative adults who had no recently reported acute infections or vaccinations. All donors were Caucasian adults living in Nashville, Tennessee, USA. CD4+ T cells were enriched by magnetic negative selection, after which naive cells were positively selected on CD45RA and the negative fraction was taken as the memory subset. Blood was obtained by leukapheresis, after which PBMCs were separated by Ficoll-Histopaque density gradient centrifugation and cryopreserved in liquid nitrogen vapor phase. Analytical flow cytometry was used to check the purity and quantity of each magnetically sorted T cell population. Genomic DNA was isolated from each sorted fraction and quantified by UV absorbance on a Nanodrop 2000c. What the study reported, not specific to this receptor: Pairwise subsampling led to the expectation that sequencing depth would affect the degree of clonotype sharing among donors. Sharing across a few donors was observed for roughly 5.4% of naive CD4, 3.5% of naive CD8, 2% to 2.5% of memory CD4, and over 0.3% of memory CD8 clonotypes. Sampling was restricted to blood, and TCR repertoires in tissues likely differ from the TCR repertoires found in blood. Even with the large sequencing depth, rarefaction of the sorted-subset datasets indicated that sequencing was incomplete. Compared with non-shared clonotypes, clonotypes shared by all four sorted-subset donors had higher generation probabilities. Naive subsets generally had larger estimated clonotype richness than memory subsets. Because the study included only a small number of donors, the genetic and exposure-history diversity represented was limited.

TCR CDR3 regions were amplified from genomic DNA by multiplex PCR using the deep immunoSEQ assay. Extracted genomic DNA from each cell subset was spread evenly across all wells of several immunoSEQ 96-well plates, with each plate serving as a replicate. For sorted subsets, 150 to 250 ng of genomic DNA, equivalent to around 31,000 T cell genomes, went into each replicate PCR. The purified libraries were quantified using a Qubit 3.0 fluorometer, sized with a Bioanalyzer 2100, and then quantified again using the KAPA Library Quantification kit. A separate single-read 150-cycle Illumina NextSeq 550 flow cell was used to sequence each immunoSEQ 96-well plate. The authors' pipeline ran thus. The immunoSEQ output contained only junctional sequences without quality scores, so filtering could not match that applied to full-length reads. To assign V/J genes and CDR3, sequences were annotated using PyIR, a Python wrapper for IgBLAST v1.9, with IMGT germline references. Reads with weak V/J assignments (E-value above 1e-6), missing CDR3, stop codons, out-of-frame junctions, or ambiguous translated residues were removed. V3J clonotypes were defined by identical inferred V gene, J gene, and CDR3 amino acid sequence. Percentage overlap between repertoires was computed as shared unique clonotypes divided by the size of the smaller repertoire. RTK rarefaction, the Chao1 estimator, and Recon v2.1 estimates of unobserved clonotypes were used to assess repertoire richness. OLGA was used to compute generation probabilities for all TCRbeta clonotypes that the gDNA method yielded from several donors. TCRdb retrieved this table from immuneACCESS and kept in-frame rearrangements only. Not all clones are present; in checked studies, unresolved V genes account for under half, and no reason is known for the remainder. That table gives V, J and clone size, and the DNA gave D and trimming. Across this sample there are about 2.3 million clones, with about 90% seen only once. The ten largest clones take up 0.37% of the sample.

Compared with germline, V lacks 2 bases and J lacks 4 bases; bases without a gene match: 6. According to the germline V gene, CDR1 reads SGHDT and CDR2 reads YYEEEE. Its CDR3 holds 14 amino acids, cysteine through phenylalanine. The entry retains the CDR3 DNA only, 42 bases that are in frame from base 1. On this clone: Its antigen is still unknown. Per-nucleotide qualities are absent, and no much larger clonotype sits a single base away.

The V gene is TRBV5-6 and the J gene is TRBJ2-7; a stretch of 7 junction bases matches TRBD2. Material: naive CD4+ T cells from PBMCs. Interpreted using the paper, the cell subset or site label stands for: CD45RA+ positively selected. The source is a man aged 18 to 35 in good health. Some clones in this sample may be carry-over from other donors' samples. The CDR3 loop reads CASSLGRVGYEQYF. DNA sequence: TGTGCCAGCAGCTTAGGGAGGGTGGGTTACGAGCAGTACTTC.